Listed below are T cell receptor beta chains from one sample, sequenced in a study of blood T cell repertoires in COVID-19. Assay: immunoSEQ multiplex PCR; the TCRdb copy retains only in-frame clones and omits some. The table shows approximately 70,000 clones, with around 81% occurring only once. What was sequenced was peripheral blood. All receptors come from a woman in her fifties or sixties with acute or convalescent COVID-19. Each CDR3 is given with its conserved first and last residue.

j_call v_call cdr3_aa
TRBJ2-5 TRBV3-1/TRBV3-2 CASSDTGTNQETQYF
TRBJ2-7 TRBV4-1 CASSQGTAFYYEQYF
TRBJ2-1 TRBV9 CASSVQISNEQFF
TRBJ1-2 TRBV6-5 CASRTGGEKHYGYTF
TRBJ1-1 TRBV25-1 CASRLTGGTEAFF
TRBJ2-7 TRBV29-1 CSVALDRREKQYF
TRBJ1-3 TRBV10-1 CASSESRTPGNTIYF
TRBJ1-1 TRBV10-3 CATRGYGTGGTEAFF
TRBJ1-2 TRBV20-1 CSASAGTGYTF
TRBJ2-7 TRBV10-2 CASSTGGQYEQYF
TRBJ1-1 TRBV5-1 CASNSPGQQNTEAFF
TRBJ1-3 TRBV18 CASSPPTGSPIGSGNTIYF
TRBJ1-2 TRBV12-3/TRBV12-4 CASSFSSGGYTF
TRBJ2-7 TRBV5-1 CASSPEGTGGYEQYF